Included here is one T cell receptor (beta chain) sequence, with context. No antigen is known for it. TCRdb fed the reads into MiXCR, producing one record per CDR3 protein. Of roughly 200,000 distinct CDR3 sequences detected, roughly two fifths appear once; the ten largest clones hold over 45%. The sample belongs to a study of T cell repertoires in cytomegalovirus infection. Study details: CMV infection and matching HLA type were both indicated by public TCR beta signatures. Broader study findings: Ex vivo, HLA-C-restricted CMV-specific TCR beta clonotypes prevailed over the rest of the response. Identification of carriers of CMV plus the relevant HLA was achieved through cumulative public TCR beta family frequency.

The clonotype originates from a human donor in good health (CMV status not recorded). Some clones in this sample may be carry-over from other donors' samples. The source material was CD8+ T cells from cultured PBMCs, sampled from culture after CMV antigen stimulation.

The CDR3 DNA reads TGTGCCAGCAGTTTACAGGTTTCCTACGAGCAGTACTTC. Translating it yields CASSLQVSYEQYF. The chain uses TRBV28 and TRBJ2-7; D not certain. This CDR3 contains 13 residues. The V gene lost 2 bases and the J gene lost 1 base, with 6 bases spanning the gap. CDR1 and CDR2 from the germline V gene are MDHEN and SYDVKM.